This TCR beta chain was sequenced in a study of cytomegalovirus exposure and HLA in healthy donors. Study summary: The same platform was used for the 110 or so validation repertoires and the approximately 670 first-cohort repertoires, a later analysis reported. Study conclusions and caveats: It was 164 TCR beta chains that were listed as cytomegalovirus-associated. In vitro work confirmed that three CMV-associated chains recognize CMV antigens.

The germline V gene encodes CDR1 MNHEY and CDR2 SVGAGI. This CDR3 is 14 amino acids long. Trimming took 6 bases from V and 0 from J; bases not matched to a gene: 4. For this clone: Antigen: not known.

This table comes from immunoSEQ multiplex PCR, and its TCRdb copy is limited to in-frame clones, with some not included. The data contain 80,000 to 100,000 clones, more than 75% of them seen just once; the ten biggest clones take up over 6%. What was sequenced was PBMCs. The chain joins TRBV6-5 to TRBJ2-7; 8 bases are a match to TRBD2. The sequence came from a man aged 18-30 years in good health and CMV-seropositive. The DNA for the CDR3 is TGTGCCAGCAGATTAGCGGGGACCTCCTACGAGCAGTACTTC. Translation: CASRLAGTSYEQYF.